The T cell receptor (beta chain) under discussion was sequenced for a study of human thymus T cells. The source of the thymus tissue was resections taken during corrective heart surgery. Germline CDR1 reads MNHEY; CDR2 reads SMNVEV (reference sequence). With 1 base removed from V and 0 bases from J, the gap between germline ends came to 10 bases. The CDR3 loop spans 16 amino acids. Measured with immunoSEQ multiplex PCR; TCRdb has only the in-frame clones, and not every one. This sample has some 78,000 clones, with approximately 96% found just once. This clone was counted once. The J gene is TRBJ1-5, the V gene TRBV27; D is undetermined. The sample comprised thymus tissue. This TCR came from a boy under three years old with a congenital heart defect but otherwise immunologically healthy. The CDR3 region is CASSLYGLHSNQPQHF. The CDR3 DNA sequence: TGTGCCAGCAGTTTATACGGCCTACATAGCAATCAGCCCCAGCATTTT.